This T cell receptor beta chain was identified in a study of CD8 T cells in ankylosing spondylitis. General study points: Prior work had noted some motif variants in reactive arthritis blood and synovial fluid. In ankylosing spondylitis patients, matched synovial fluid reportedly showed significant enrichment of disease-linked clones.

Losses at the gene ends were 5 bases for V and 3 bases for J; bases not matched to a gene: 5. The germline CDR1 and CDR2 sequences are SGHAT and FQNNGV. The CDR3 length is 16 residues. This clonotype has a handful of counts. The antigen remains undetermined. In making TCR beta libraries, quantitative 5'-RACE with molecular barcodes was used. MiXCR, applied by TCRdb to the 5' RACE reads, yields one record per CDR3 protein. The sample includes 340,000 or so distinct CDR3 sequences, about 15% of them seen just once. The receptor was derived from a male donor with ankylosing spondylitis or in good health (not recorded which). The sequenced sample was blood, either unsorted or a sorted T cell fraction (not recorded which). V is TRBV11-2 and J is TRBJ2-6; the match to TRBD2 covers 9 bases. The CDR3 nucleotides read TGTGCCAGCAGCACAGTTAGCGGGAGTGGGGCCAACGTCCTGACTTTC. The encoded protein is CASSTVSGSGANVLTF.